The text below deals with one T cell receptor (beta chain). The protocol was immunoSEQ multiplex PCR, while the TCRdb copy is restricted to in-frame clones and leaves out a portion. The sample includes roughly 140,000 clones, 80% to 90% of them seen just once. This record comes from a study of blood T cell repertoires in COVID-19. The wider study: The cDNA or gDNA used as material had been derived from T cells, B-cell-depleted T cells, or PBMCs.

Germline-derived CDR1 and CDR2 are MDHEN and SYDVKM. V gave up 7 bases and J gave up 7 bases, with 14 bases separating them. The CDR3 runs to 14 residues. The chain employs TRBV28 and TRBJ1-6; D ambiguous. Material: peripheral blood. This sequence was found in a woman aged 70-85 years with acute or convalescent COVID-19. In DNA form, the CDR3 reads TGTGCCAGCACTCTTACACGGAGAAATTCACCCCTCCACTTT. Translated, it gives CASTLTRRNSPLHF. Together with reference TRBV28 and TRBJ1-6, the CDR3 gives the full variable domain: DVKVTQSSRYLVKRTGEKVFLECVQDMDHENMFWYRQDPGLGLRLIYFSYDVKMKEKGDIPEGYSVSREKKERFSLILESASTNQTSMYLCASTLTRRNSPLHFGNGTRLTVT.